These T cell receptor beta chains were read from a single sample in a study of early stage breast cancer tumors. Assay: immunoSEQ multiplex PCR; the TCRdb copy retains only in-frame clones and omits some. The sample yields nearly 70,000 clones, around 80% seen once. Specimen: blood. The receptors stem from a middle-aged person with breast cancer. CDR3s include the opening cysteine and the closing phenylalanine or tryptophan. The D gene is left open where the match is weak. Rows may omit the clone size; those that give it use once, few, many or a size class.

clone size,J gene,D gene,V gene,CDR3 protein,CDR3 DNA
-,TRBJ1-2,-,TRBV29-1,CSVRGGAGYGYTF,TGCAGCGTGCGCGGGGGCGCGGGGTATGGCTACACCTTC
-,TRBJ2-5,-,TRBV7-3,CASSLTIEETQYF,TGTGCCAGCAGCTTAACGATAGAAGAGACCCAGTACTTC
-,TRBJ1-3,-,TRBV19,CASTRDTGNTIYF,TGTGCCAGTACGAGAGACACTGGAAACACCATATATTTT
once,TRBJ2-7,-,TRBV21-1,CASGGQGLSYEQYF,TGTGCCAGCGGAGGTCAGGGCCTTTCCTACGAGCAGTACTTC
-,TRBJ2-3,-,TRBV29-1,CSVERPSTDTQYF,TGCAGCGTTGAGAGACCTAGCACAGATACGCAGTATTTT
-,TRBJ1-1,-,TRBV11-3,CASSPGRNTEAFF,TGTGCCAGCAGCCCGGGACGGAACACTGAAGCTTTCTTT
few,TRBJ2-2,-,TRBV6-4,CASSDGENTGELFF,TGTGCCAGCAGTGACGGGGAGAACACCGGGGAGCTGTTTTTT
few,TRBJ1-2,-,TRBV19,CASSIASANYGYTF,TGTGCCAGTAGTATAGCCTCGGCTAACTATGGCTACACCTTC
-,TRBJ2-1,TRBD2,TRBV28,CASSPIGLADYNEQFF,TGTGCCAGCAGTCCGATCGGACTAGCGGACTACAATGAGCAGTTCTTC
-,TRBJ2-6,-,TRBV5-8,CAISGAGLIGGANVLTF,TGTGCCATTTCCGGGGCAGGGCTGATTGGTGGGGCCAACGTCCTGACTTTC
-,TRBJ2-1,-,TRBV19,CASSFTGRVEQFF,TGTGCCAGTAGTTTTACAGGGAGGGTTGAGCAGTTCTTC
once,TRBJ2-1,TRBD2,TRBV7-8,CASSSGRAGAAYNEQFF,TGTGCCAGCAGCTCCGGCAGAGCGGGAGCCGCCTACAATGAGCAGTTCTTC
-,TRBJ2-1,TRBD2,TRBV4-1,CASSHADLADEQFF,TGCGCCAGCAGCCACGCCGACCTAGCGGATGAGCAGTTCTTC
-,TRBJ2-1,TRBD2,TRBV5-1,CASSSSPSGSSEQFF,TGCGCCAGCAGCTCGTCCCCTAGCGGGAGTTCTGAGCAGTTCTTC
-,TRBJ2-2,-,TRBV7-2,CASRLTNANTGELFF,TGTGCCAGCAGGTTGACTAACGCGAACACCGGGGAGCTGTTTTTT
-,TRBJ2-4,-,TRBV7-2,CASSFQSDIQYF,TGTGCCAGCAGCTTCCAATCGGACATTCAGTACTTC
-,TRBJ2-2,-,TRBV9,CASSPTPSWGNTGELFF,TGTGCCAGCAGCCCAACACCCTCTTGGGGAAACACCGGGGAGCTGTTTTTT
-,TRBJ2-5,TRBD1,TRBV7-3,CASSLFPGGNRETQYF,TGTGCCAGCAGCTTATTCCCAGGGGGAAACAGGGAGACCCAGTACTTC
-,TRBJ1-1,-,TRBV29-1,CSVEASWGSTEAFF,TGCAGCGTTGAAGCTTCATGGGGGAGCACTGAAGCTTTCTTT
-,TRBJ2-7,-,TRBV15,CATSRDKGTYEQYF,TGTGCCACCAGCAGAGATAAGGGTACCTACGAGCAGTACTTC
-,TRBJ2-3,-,TRBV7-9,CASSLFTDTQYF,TGTGCCAGCAGCTTGTTCACAGATACGCAGTATTTT
-,TRBJ2-3,TRBD2,TRBV29-1,CSVEDSGSSTDTQYF,TGCAGCGTTGAAGATAGCGGGAGTAGCACAGATACGCAGTATTTT
-,TRBJ2-7,-,TRBV5-1,CASSYTTQTDYLSYEQYF,TGCGCCAGCAGCTATACTACCCAGACTGACTATCTCTCCTACGAGCAGTACTTC
-,TRBJ2-7,-,TRBV10-3,CAISEGTSDEQYF,TGTGCCATCAGTGAGGGGACCTCCGACGAGCAGTACTTC
-,TRBJ2-1,TRBD2,TRBV13,CASNLAGGFSYNEQFF,TGTGCCAGCAACCTAGCGGGAGGGTTCTCCTACAATGAGCAGTTCTTC
few,TRBJ2-2,-,TRBV5-1,CASRVRQEMNTGELFF,TGCGCCAGCAGGGTTAGACAGGAGATGAACACCGGGGAGCTGTTTTTT
-,TRBJ2-3,TRBD2,TRBV18,CASSPGGRDTQYF,TGTGCCAGCTCACCCGGCGGGAGAGATACGCAGTATTTT
-,TRBJ1-3,TRBD1,TRBV5-1,CASSLGRGSGNTIYF,TGCGCCAGCAGCTTGGGCAGGGGGTCTGGAAACACCATATATTTT
-,TRBJ2-2,TRBD2,TRBV30,CAWGRAGGPGELFF,TGTGCCTGGGGACGAGCGGGAGGGCCCGGGGAGCTGTTTTTT
once,TRBJ1-4,TRBD1,TRBV7-9,CASAGQGANEKLFF,TGTGCCAGCGCGGGACAGGGGGCTAATGAAAAACTGTTTTTT
-,TRBJ1-1,TRBD1,TRBV29-1,CSARQGANTEAFF,TGCAGCGCAAGACAGGGGGCGAACACTGAAGCTTTCTTT
-,TRBJ2-1,-,TRBV7-3,CASSLMGNEQFF,TGTGCCAGCAGCTTAATGGGTAATGAGCAGTTCTTC
-,TRBJ2-6,-,TRBV10-3,CAIRQGSGANVLTF,TGTGCCATCAGACAGGGATCTGGGGCCAACGTCCTGACTTTC
-,TRBJ2-3,-,TRBV25-1,CASSDRSVSSTDTQYF,TGTGCCAGCAGTGATCGTAGCGTTTCTAGCACAGATACGCAGTATTTT
once,TRBJ1-2,-,TRBV15,CATSRGLSDGYTF,TGTGCCACCAGCCGGGGACTTTCGGATGGCTACACCTTC
-,TRBJ2-2,-,TRBV19,CAILSGTGELFF,TGTGCCATCCTTAGCGGCACCGGGGAGCTGTTTTTT
-,TRBJ1-4,-,TRBV28,CASSNEVSGEKLFF,TGTGCCAGCAGTAACGAGGTGTCCGGTGAAAAACTGTTTTTT
once,TRBJ2-1,-,TRBV27,CASSLWLGGVSYNEQFF,TGTGCCAGCAGTTTATGGTTGGGGGGCGTCTCCTACAATGAGCAGTTCTTC
once,TRBJ2-5,-,TRBV7-3,CASSLLTWQAGQETQYF,TGTGCCAGCAGCCTCCTTACGTGGCAGGCGGGCCAAGAGACCCAGTACTTC
few,TRBJ1-1,-,TRBV7-9,CASSPPAFGDKAFF,TGTGCCAGCAGCCCACCCGCCTTCGGGGATAAAGCTTTCTTT
once,TRBJ1-1,-,TRBV6-6,CASSYSMTGGAFF,TGTGCCAGCAGTTACTCCATGACAGGAGGAGCTTTCTTT
-,TRBJ2-5,TRBD2,TRBV11-2,CASSLGLADQETQYF,TGTGCCAGCAGCTTAGGACTAGCGGACCAAGAGACCCAGTACTTC
few,TRBJ1-1,-,TRBV6-5,CASSYSWRGGTEAFF,TGTGCCAGCAGTTATAGTTGGAGGGGCGGCACTGAAGCTTTCTTT
-,TRBJ2-7,-,TRBV5-1,CASSPGTAEQYF,TGCGCCAGCAGCCCTGGGACCGCCGAGCAGTACTTC
-,TRBJ2-5,TRBD2,TRBV7-3,CASSLRGSEKTQYF,TGTGCCAGCAGCTTACGCGGGAGCGAGAAGACCCAGTACTTC
-,TRBJ2-5,-,TRBV28,CASSLGEQETQYF,TGTGCCAGCAGTTTAGGAGAACAAGAGACCCAGTACTTC
-,TRBJ1-5,-,TRBV6-1,CASSSQGMSNQPQHF,TGTGCCAGCAGTTCACAAGGGATGAGCAATCAGCCCCAGCATTTT
-,TRBJ1-2,TRBD1,TRBV18,CASSLDRDYGYTF,TGTGCCAGCTCACTAGACAGGGACTATGGCTACACCTTC
-,TRBJ1-1,-,TRBV2,CVSSSSKLAFF,TGTGTCAGCAGTAGTTCGAAACTGGCTTTCTTT
-,TRBJ2-2,-,TRBV11-2,CASSLAQPTPDTGELFF,TGTGCCAGCAGCTTAGCACAACCAACCCCCGACACCGGGGAGCTGTTTTTT
-,TRBJ2-5,TRBD2,TRBV30,CAWSAGLAGLETQYF,TGTGCCTGGAGTGCGGGACTAGCGGGACTTGAGACCCAGTACTTC
few,TRBJ2-7,TRBD2,TRBV4-1,CASSQSGIPTYEQYF,TGCGCCAGCAGCCAGAGCGGGATCCCTACCTACGAGCAGTACTTC
-,TRBJ2-2,-,TRBV18,CASSPSTGTNTGELFF,TGTGCCAGCTCACCCTCGACAGGAACGAACACCGGGGAGCTGTTTTTT